This T cell receptor beta chain is drawn from a study of identical twins (dated by TCRdb to about 2016). General notes on the study: To test whether fetal clonotypes persist, the study used deep sequencing on TCR alpha and beta repertoires from monozygotic twins, unrelated adults of various ages, and cord blood. To rule out contamination, replicate twin experiments were performed at different times with different library preparation protocols.

Only healthy Caucasian donors were included. Three unrelated non-twin adults were additionally sequenced: a male aged 18 to 30, a male aged 50 to 59 and a female aged 50 to 59. Using Miltenyi CD45RO+ enrichment and human naive T-cell isolation kits, memory (CD45RO+) and naive T cells were isolated from PBMC. The germline V gene provides CDR1 KGHSH and CDR2 LQKENI. V is pruned by 5 bases and J by 3 bases, leaving 11 bases of the junction without a gene match. The CDR3 has 17 amino acids, counting the end cysteine and phenylalanine. Just the 51-base CDR3 DNA is kept, in frame starting at base 1. This clonotype occurred many times. The target of this receptor is not known. No per-base quality is available; no much larger clone lies one base away. The library was produced with 5' RACE. TCRdb records Illumina HiSeq 2000 as the sequencer. A universal primer binding site was introduced by template switching, and a unique molecular identifier was present in the final cDNA, enabling accurate counting of TCR cDNA molecules. Specific primers in the conserved constant-segment region were used to synthesize first-strand cDNA for the TCR alpha and beta chains. To control for contamination, each cDNA library was double barcoded with a SMART-Mk sample barcode plus Illumina barcodes. TruSeq adapter sequences along with Illumina sample barcodes were introduced in two successive PCR steps. TCR alpha and beta cDNA libraries were sequenced on the Illumina HiSeq platform with custom primers. As for the original processing: Unique molecular identifiers were extracted from raw reads with MiGEC, and CDR3 positions were determined with MiXCR. Recombination models were inferred per individual with the repgenHMM and IGoR tools using an EM algorithm. The analysis of shared clonotypes was done with the tcR package in R, with sharing normalized by the product of cloneset sizes. To study raw recombination without the effects of thymic and clonal selection, out-of-frame nonproductive sequences were analyzed. TCRdb applied fastp at Q25 and MiXCR to the public reads, then kept only in-frame beta chains. Every entry covers one CDR3 protein and lists the most common genes and DNA from its rows. TCRdb's processing, not the authors', yielded these V and J calls. Counted in this sample were hundreds of thousands of distinct CDR3 sequences; around 6.1% of them appeared once. The top ten clones comprise approximately 1.6% of the sample.

Overall study results and their limits: Compared with coincidental sharing between unrelated individuals, an excess of low generation-probability sequences was observed among out-of-frame TCR alpha sequences shared between twins. Zero-insertion analyses could be partly confounded by invariant T cells such as MAIT and iNKT, though diverse VJ usage argued against such confounding for most clonotypes. In monozygotic twins, recombination models systematically underestimated out-of-frame TCR alpha sharing, but the models matched the sharing seen between unrelated individuals. The excess sharing between twins in beta out-of-frame sequences was weaker because fewer shared sequences reduced the signal-to-noise ratio. Fewer insertions were carried by abundant cord blood beta clonotypes; a weaker similar trend was observed in young adult naive repertoires, while no such trend was observed in memory repertoires. Because the same donors could not be followed over many years, the conclusions relied on cross-sectional statistical analysis.

Sequencing was performed on naive T cells sorted from blood. In light of the paper, this sample's cell subset or site label describes: cells isolated with a human naive T-cell isolation kit. This clonotype was sampled from a young man in good health. Recombination linked TRBV18 to TRBJ2-4; 9 junctional bases match TRBD2. The sequenced DNA: TGTGCCAGCTCAGAGACTAGCGGCCCTTCGAGCAAAAACATTCAGTACTTC. Translated, this gives CASSETSGPSSKNIQYF.